This is a list of T cell receptor beta chains from one sample in a study of T cell responses to AZD1222 COVID-19 vaccine. The protocol was immunoSEQ multiplex PCR, while the TCRdb copy is restricted to in-frame clones and leaves out a portion. The sample yields 99,000 or so clones, approximately 89% seen once. The sample consisted of peripheral blood, taken 28 days after the second dose of the MenACWY control vaccine. The receptors stem from an adult who received the MenACWY meningococcal vaccine as a control. Both conserved end residues are part of each CDR3. D genes are given only for firm matches. Clone size is stated in some rows and not others, as once, few, many or a class when expanded.

TRBV19	-	16	TRBJ1-5	-	CASSPGRVSSNQPQHF	TGTGCCAGTAGTCCTGGACGGGTCTCCTCCAATCAGCCCCAGCATTTT
TRBV10-3	-	19	TRBJ1-2	-	CAISDSLGTQTLLWYGYTF	TGTGCCATCAGTGATAGTTTAGGGACACAAACCCTACTGTGGTATGGCTACACCTTC
TRBV24-1	-	14	TRBJ1-2	TRBD1	CATSPGQPPYGYTF	TGTGCCACCAGTCCGGGACAGCCACCCTATGGCTACACCTTC
TRBV30	-	13	TRBJ1-3	TRBD1	CACRDRGRNTIYF	TGTGCCTGCAGGGACAGGGGAAGAAACACCATATATTTT
TRBV6-5	-	14	TRBJ2-1	-	CASSPSTRGISQFF	TGTGCCAGCAGTCCTTCGACCCGGGGGATTTCGCAGTTCTTC
TRBV11-2	-	16	TRBJ2-2	TRBD1	CASCSSGQHPTGELFF	TGTGCCAGCTGTTCATCGGGACAGCACCCTACCGGGGAGCTGTTTTTT
TRBV6-5	once	15	TRBJ1-2	-	CASSPTLHQNYGYTF	TGTGCCAGCAGTCCTACTTTACACCAGAACTATGGCTACACCTTC
TRBV24-1	-	15	TRBJ2-7	TRBD1	CATSDPGQGSYEQYF	TGTGCCACCAGTGATCCGGGACAGGGCTCCTACGAGCAGTACTTC
TRBV7-2	-	14	TRBJ2-5	TRBD2	CASSLAGTKETQYF	TGTGCCAGCAGCTTAGCCGGGACTAAAGAGACCCAGTACTTC
TRBV19	-	14	TRBJ1-6	TRBD1	CASSHGTGRVPLHF	TGTGCCAGTAGTCACGGGACAGGGAGGGTGCCCCTCCACTTT
TRBV5-4	-	17	TRBJ1-4	TRBD1	CASSSQATGVANEKLFF	TGTGCCAGCAGCTCCCAGGCTACAGGGGTCGCTAATGAAAAACTGTTTTTT
TRBV4-2	once	17	TRBJ2-2	-	CASSLRGGSGGSGELFF	TGTGCCAGCAGCCTGAGAGGGGGCTCCGGGGGGAGCGGGGAGCTGTTTTTT
TRBV28	-	12	TRBJ1-2	-	CASSFGQGGYTF	TGTGCCAGCAGTTTCGGGCAGGGAGGCTACACCTTC
TRBV28	few	14	TRBJ1-5	-	CASSLVRGNQPQHF	TGTGCCAGCAGTTTAGTCAGGGGTAATCAGCCCCAGCATTTT
TRBV11-2	-	12	TRBJ2-3	-	CASSQGPDTQYF	TGTGCCAGCAGCCAGGGACCAGATACGCAGTATTTT
TRBV4-1	-	16	TRBJ1-5	-	CASSSSLRGSNQPQHF	TGCGCCAGCAGCAGTTCATTACGGGGCAGCAATCAGCCCCAGCATTTT
TRBV6-1	-	16	TRBJ1-2	-	CASSEAIMGSDYGYTF	TGTGCCAGCAGTGAAGCAATAATGGGGAGTGATTATGGCTACACCTTC
TRBV19	many	16	TRBJ1-2	TRBD1	CASSAGEGRGDYGYTF	TGTGCCAGTAGTGCTGGAGAGGGCAGGGGGGACTATGGCTACACCTTC
TRBV7-2	-	18	TRBJ2-3	TRBD2	CASSYHPTSGGGTDTQYF	TGTGCCAGCAGCTACCATCCGACTAGCGGGGGGGGCACAGATACGCAGTATTTT
TRBV18	-	14	TRBJ1-2	-	CASSPREDRGGYTF	TGTGCCAGCTCACCTCGGGAAGATCGTGGTGGCTACACCTTC
TRBV14	-	18	TRBJ2-2	TRBD1	CASSRILGQGAHTGELFF	TGTGCCAGCAGCCGGATCCTTGGACAGGGGGCGCACACCGGGGAGCTGTTTTTT
TRBV5-1	-	16	TRBJ1-5	-	CASSLEASGLNQPQHF	TGCGCCAGCAGCTTGGAAGCTTCAGGCCTCAATCAGCCCCAGCATTTT
TRBV5-4	few	16	TRBJ1-1	-	CASSLGRSSVSTEAFF	TGTGCCAGCAGCTTGGGTAGGTCTTCGGTCTCCACTGAAGCTTTCTTT
TRBV18	-	16	TRBJ1-6	-	CASSSGSGAPNSPLHF	TGTGCCAGCTCTTCGGGCTCCGGGGCGCCCAATTCACCCCTCCACTTT
TRBV6-4	-	13	TRBJ1-2	-	CASRQGASYGYTF	TGTGCCAGCAGGCAAGGGGCCTCCTATGGCTACACCTTC
TRBV2	-	14	TRBJ1-1	-	CASMRAGGNTEAFF	TGTGCCAGCATGAGAGCGGGGGGGAACACTGAAGCTTTCTTT
TRBV21-1	-	14	TRBJ2-7	-	CASSISTGGYEQYF	TGTGCCAGCAGCATTAGCACAGGGGGCTACGAGCAGTACTTC
TRBV19	-	14	TRBJ1-1	-	CASSIMDMNTEAFF	TGTGCCAGTAGTATAATGGATATGAACACTGAAGCTTTCTTT
TRBV4-2	-	17	TRBJ1-6	TRBD1	CASSHFGQASRNSPLHF	TGTGCCAGCAGCCACTTCGGACAGGCCTCGCGAAATTCACCCCTCCACTTT
TRBV12-3/TRBV12-4	-	13	TRBJ2-3	-	CASSLGPPLAQYF	TGTGCCAGCAGTTTGGGCCCCCCTCTGGCGCAGTATTTT
TRBV4-2	-	15	TRBJ2-5	TRBD2	CASSQERGGQETQYF	TGTGCCAGCAGCCAAGAGCGGGGGGGCCAAGAGACCCAGTACTTC
TRBV9	-	16	TRBJ1-4	TRBD1	CASSVGQGTTNEKLFF	TGTGCCAGCAGCGTAGGACAGGGGACAACTAATGAAAAACTGTTTTTT
TRBV6-6	-	14	TRBJ2-2	-	CASSYSRGTGELFF	TGTGCCAGCAGTTACTCGAGGGGTACCGGGGAGCTGTTTTTT
TRBV7-9	-	16	TRBJ2-7	-	CASSLGVGTVLYEQYF	TGTGCCAGCAGCTTAGGTGTGGGGACGGTCCTCTACGAGCAGTACTTC
TRBV7-9	-	15	TRBJ1-1	-	CASSSSTGMVTEAFF	TGTGCCAGCAGCTCTTCGACTGGGATGGTCACTGAAGCTTTCTTT
TRBV6-6	-	12	TRBJ2-1	-	CASRELANEQFF	TGTGCCAGCAGGGAACTAGCAAATGAGCAGTTCTTC
TRBV21-1	-	16	TRBJ1-2	-	CASSNLTGSDNYGYTF	TGTGCCAGCAGCAACCTGACAGGGTCCGATAACTATGGCTACACCTTC